These T cell receptor beta chains were read from a single sample in a study of blood T cell repertoires in COVID-19. Profiling relied on immunoSEQ multiplex PCR, and the TCRdb table lists in-frame clones only, not all of them. The sample lists roughly 180,000 clones; less than 85% were seen once. The material sequenced was PBMCs or T cells enriched from blood (not recorded which). The receptors originated from a woman aged 45 to 65 who had recovered from COVID-19. Each CDR3 is given with its conserved first and last residue. The D gene is left open where the match is weak. Size values are once, few and many counts, or a class for expanded clones, and some rows have none.

D gene: -
V gene: TRBV11-3
J gene: TRBJ2-2
clone size: -
CDR3 protein: CASRASSGNTGELFF
CDR3 DNA: TGTGCCAGCAGGGCGTCGAGCGGTAACACCGGGGAGCTGTTTTTT

D gene: -
V gene: TRBV5-4
J gene: TRBJ1-2
clone size: -
CDR3 protein: CASSLEGNGYTF
CDR3 DNA: TGTGCCAGCAGCTTGGAGGGGAATGGCTACACCTTC

D gene: -
V gene: TRBV24-1
J gene: TRBJ1-2
clone size: -
CDR3 protein: CATSDRDRLYGYTF
CDR3 DNA: TGTGCCACCAGTGACCGCGACAGGCTCTATGGCTACACCTTC

D gene: -
V gene: TRBV9
J gene: TRBJ2-1
clone size: -
CDR3 protein: CASSVTGQSHNEQFF
CDR3 DNA: TGTGCCAGCAGCGTAACAGGGCAGTCCCACAATGAGCAGTTCTTC

D gene: -
V gene: TRBV9
J gene: TRBJ2-1
clone size: few
CDR3 protein: CASSLADAYNEQFF
CDR3 DNA: TGTGCCAGCAGTCTGGCGGATGCCTACAATGAGCAGTTCTTC

D gene: -
V gene: TRBV5-6
J gene: TRBJ2-3
clone size: -
CDR3 protein: CASSFAGVDTQYF
CDR3 DNA: TGTGCCAGCAGCTTCGCAGGGGTCGATACGCAGTATTTT

D gene: -
V gene: TRBV9
J gene: TRBJ1-1
clone size: -
CDR3 protein: CASSGGGVGNTEAFF
CDR3 DNA: TGTGCCAGCAGCGGAGGAGGGGTCGGGAACACTGAAGCTTTCTTT

D gene: -
V gene: TRBV12-3/TRBV12-4
J gene: TRBJ2-1
clone size: -
CDR3 protein: CASNLTPGNEQFF
CDR3 DNA: TGTGCCAGCAACCTCACCCCGGGGAATGAGCAGTTCTTC

D gene: TRBD1
V gene: TRBV5-6
J gene: TRBJ1-2
clone size: -
CDR3 protein: CASSSNGQDPIYGYTF
CDR3 DNA: TGTGCCAGCAGCTCGAACGGACAGGATCCTATCTATGGCTACACCTTC

D gene: TRBD2
V gene: TRBV7-2
J gene: TRBJ2-1
clone size: -
CDR3 protein: CASRPGLAGASEQFF
CDR3 DNA: TGTGCCAGCAGACCGGGACTAGCGGGAGCGAGTGAGCAGTTCTTC

D gene: TRBD1
V gene: TRBV11-2
J gene: TRBJ1-2
clone size: -
CDR3 protein: CASTITGTGVEGYTF
CDR3 DNA: TGTGCCAGCACCATAACCGGGACAGGGGTTGAAGGCTACACCTTC

D gene: TRBD1
V gene: TRBV28
J gene: TRBJ1-5
clone size: -
CDR3 protein: CASSLRDRDNQPQHF
CDR3 DNA: TGTGCCAGCAGTTTACGCGACAGGGACAATCAGCCCCAGCATTTT

D gene: TRBD2
V gene: TRBV28
J gene: TRBJ2-5
clone size: -
CDR3 protein: CASSPQTSGVIVTQYF
CDR3 DNA: TGTGCCAGCAGTCCTCAGACTAGCGGGGTAATTGTGACCCAGTACTTC

D gene: -
V gene: TRBV10-3
J gene: TRBJ1-2
clone size: -
CDR3 protein: CASTTEVVGYGYTF
CDR3 DNA: TGTGCCAGCACTACCGAAGTAGTGGGCTATGGCTACACCTTC

D gene: TRBD1
V gene: TRBV11-3
J gene: TRBJ2-1
clone size: -
CDR3 protein: CASSSGQGAGNEQFF
CDR3 DNA: TGTGCCAGCAGCTCTGGACAGGGGGCGGGCAATGAGCAGTTCTTC